The subject of this entry is one T cell receptor (beta chain). Its antigen remains unknown. CDR1 MGHRA and CDR2 YSYEKL come from the germline V gene. This CDR3 comprises 17 residues. Losses at the gene ends were 3 bases for V and 3 bases for J; bases not matched to a gene: 8. The sample originates from a study of cytomegalovirus exposure and HLA in healthy donors. Study results and caveats: As a later analysis showed, a missense DCLRE1C variant was linked to trimming of TCR beta V- and J-genes. Sequencing probably produced one cluster of sequence variants that were highly shared.

The primer mix had 60 Vbeta and 13 Jbeta primers. TCRdb's copy holds only in-frame clones and misses some; the assay was immunoSEQ multiplex PCR. The sample records 200,000 or so clones, roughly 80% being singletons. The chain is built from TRBV4-1 and TRBJ2-2; 9 nucleotides match TRBD2. This clonotype originated in a girl aged 2-10 years in good health and CMV-seronegative. Sequenced input: PBMCs. The CDR3 coding sequence is TGCGCCAGCAGCCACGCTATTAGCGGGGGATACACCGGGGAGCTGTTTTTT. It encodes CASSHAISGGYTGELFF.